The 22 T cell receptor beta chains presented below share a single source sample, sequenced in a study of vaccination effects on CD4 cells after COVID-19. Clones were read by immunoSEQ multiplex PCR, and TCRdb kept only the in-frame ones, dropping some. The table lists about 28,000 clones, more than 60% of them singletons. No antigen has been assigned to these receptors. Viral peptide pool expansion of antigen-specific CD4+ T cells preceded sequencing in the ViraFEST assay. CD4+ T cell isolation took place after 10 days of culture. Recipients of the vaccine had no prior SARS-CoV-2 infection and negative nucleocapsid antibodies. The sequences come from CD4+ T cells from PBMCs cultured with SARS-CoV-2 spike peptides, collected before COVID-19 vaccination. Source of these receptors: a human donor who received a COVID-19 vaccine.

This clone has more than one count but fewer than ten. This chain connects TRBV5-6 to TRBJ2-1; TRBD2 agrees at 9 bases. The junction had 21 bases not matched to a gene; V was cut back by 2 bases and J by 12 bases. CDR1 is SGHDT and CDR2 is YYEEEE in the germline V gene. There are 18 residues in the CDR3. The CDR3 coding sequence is TGTGCCAGCAGCTTCAGGGGCGGGAGGGCCGCGAAGAGGGCCGGGCAGTTCTTC. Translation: CASSFRGGRAAKRAGQFF.

As DNA, the CDR3 is TGTGCCAGCAGCACGCGACAGGGATGGAGAGATACGCAGTATTTT. Residues: CASSTRQGWRDTQYF. The chain joins TRBV6-2 or TRBV6-3 to TRBJ2-3; 7 bases are a match to TRBD1. CDR3 length: 15 amino acids. Per germline, CDR1 MNHEY and CDR2 SVGEGT. Germline trimming cut 6 bases from V and 5 bases from J; bases unmatched to any gene: 11.

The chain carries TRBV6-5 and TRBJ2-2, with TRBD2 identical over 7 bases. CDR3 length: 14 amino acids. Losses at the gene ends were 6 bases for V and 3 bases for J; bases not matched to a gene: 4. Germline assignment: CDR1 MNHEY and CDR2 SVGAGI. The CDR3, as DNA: TGTGCCAGCAGGCCGGGGGGTTACACCGGGGAGCTGTTTTTT. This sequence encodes CASRPGGYTGELFF.

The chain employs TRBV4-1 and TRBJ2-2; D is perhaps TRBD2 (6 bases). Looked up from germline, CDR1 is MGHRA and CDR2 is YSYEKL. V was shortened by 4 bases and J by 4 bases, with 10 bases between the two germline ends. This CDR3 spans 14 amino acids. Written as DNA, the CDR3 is TGCGCCAGCAGCCGAGTCGGGGGCACCGGGGAGCTGTTTTTT. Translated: CASSRVGGTGELFF.

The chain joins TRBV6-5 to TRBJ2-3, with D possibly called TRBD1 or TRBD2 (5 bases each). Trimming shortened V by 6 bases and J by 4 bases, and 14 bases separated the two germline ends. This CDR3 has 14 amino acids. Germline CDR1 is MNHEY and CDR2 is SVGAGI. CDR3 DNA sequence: TGTGCCAGCAGCCTAGGGACCTATCCAGATACGCAGTATTTT. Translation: CASSLGTYPDTQYF.

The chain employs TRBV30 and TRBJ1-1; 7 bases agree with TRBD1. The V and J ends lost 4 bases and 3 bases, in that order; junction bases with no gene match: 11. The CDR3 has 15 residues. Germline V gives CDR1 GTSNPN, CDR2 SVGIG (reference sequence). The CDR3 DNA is TGTGCCTGGACGATCCCGGACAGGCGGGACACTGAAGCTTTCTTT. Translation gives CAWTIPDRRDTEAFF.

The DNA for the CDR3 is TGTGCCAGCAGGGGGCCAGGGCGGCTGGGTGGCTACACCTTC. Its translation is CASRGPGRLGGYTF. The chain combines TRBV6-4 with TRBJ1-2, with a tentative D call TRBD1 (5 bases). The length of the CDR3 is 14 residues. CDR1 and CDR2 (germline): MRHNA, SNTAGT. V lost 6 bases, J lost 7 bases, and 18 bases lay in between.

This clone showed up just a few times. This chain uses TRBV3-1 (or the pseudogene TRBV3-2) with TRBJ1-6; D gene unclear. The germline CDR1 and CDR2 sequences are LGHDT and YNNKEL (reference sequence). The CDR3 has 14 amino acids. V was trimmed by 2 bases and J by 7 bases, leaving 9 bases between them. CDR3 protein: CASSQLVGNSPLHF. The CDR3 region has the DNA TGTGCCAGCAGCCAATTGGTTGGGAATTCACCCCTCCACTTT.

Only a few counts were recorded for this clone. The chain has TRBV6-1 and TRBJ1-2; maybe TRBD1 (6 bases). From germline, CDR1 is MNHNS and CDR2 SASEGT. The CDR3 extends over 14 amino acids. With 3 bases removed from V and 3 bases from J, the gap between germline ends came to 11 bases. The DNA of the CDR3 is TGTGCCAGCAGTGAGTGGGGGGGCGACTATGGCTACACCTTC. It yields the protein CASSEWGGDYGYTF.

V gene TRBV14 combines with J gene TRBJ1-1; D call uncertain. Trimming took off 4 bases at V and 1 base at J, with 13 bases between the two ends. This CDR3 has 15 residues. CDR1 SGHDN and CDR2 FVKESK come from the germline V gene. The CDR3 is CASSRVMVGNTEAFF. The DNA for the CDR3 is TGTGCCAGCAGCCGGGTTATGGTGGGGAACACTGAAGCTTTCTTT. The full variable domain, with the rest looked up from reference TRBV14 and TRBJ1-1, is EAGVTQFPSHSVIEKGQTVTLRCDPISGHDNLYWYRRVMGKEIKFLLHFVKESKQDESGMPNNRFLAERTGGTYSTLKVQPAELEDSGVYFCASSRVMVGNTEAFFGQGTRLTVV.

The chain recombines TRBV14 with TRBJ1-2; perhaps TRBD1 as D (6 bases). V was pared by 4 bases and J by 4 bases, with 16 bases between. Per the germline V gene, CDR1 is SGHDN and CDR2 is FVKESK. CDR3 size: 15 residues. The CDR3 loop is CASSPQGTRRYGYTF. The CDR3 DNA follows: TGTGCCAGCAGCCCACAGGGTACAAGACGCTATGGCTACACCTTC.

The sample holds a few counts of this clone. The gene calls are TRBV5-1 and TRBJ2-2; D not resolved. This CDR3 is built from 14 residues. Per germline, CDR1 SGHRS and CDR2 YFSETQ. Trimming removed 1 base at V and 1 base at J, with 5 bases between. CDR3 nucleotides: TGCGCCAGCAGCTTGATGGTGAACACCGGGGAGCTGTTTTTT. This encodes CASSLMVNTGELFF. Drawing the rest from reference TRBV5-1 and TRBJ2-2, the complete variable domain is KAGVTQTPRYLIKTRGQQVTLSCSPISGHRSVSWYQQTPGQGLQFLFEYFSETQRNKGNFPGRFSGRQFSNSRSEMNVSTLELGDSALYLCASSLMVNTGELFFGEGSRLTVL.

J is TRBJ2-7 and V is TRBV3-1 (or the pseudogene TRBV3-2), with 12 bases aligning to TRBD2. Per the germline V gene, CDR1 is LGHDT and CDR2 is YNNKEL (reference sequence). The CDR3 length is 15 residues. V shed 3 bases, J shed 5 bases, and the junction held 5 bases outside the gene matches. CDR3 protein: CASSQTSGSKDEQYF. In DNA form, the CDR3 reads TGTGCCAGCAGCCAGACTAGCGGGAGTAAGGACGAGCAGTACTTC.

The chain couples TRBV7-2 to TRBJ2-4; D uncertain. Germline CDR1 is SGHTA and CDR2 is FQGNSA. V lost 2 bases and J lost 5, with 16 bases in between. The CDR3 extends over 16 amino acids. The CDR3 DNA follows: TGTGCCAGCAGCTTATCGGCCGGCACCTCCGAAAACATTCAGTACTTC. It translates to CASSLSAGTSENIQYF. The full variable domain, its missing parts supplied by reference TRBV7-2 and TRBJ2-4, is GAGVSQSPSNKVTEKGKDVELRCDPISGHTALYWYRQSLGQGLEFLIYFQGNSAPDKSGLPSDRFSAERTGGSVSTLTIQRTQQEDSAVYLCASSLSAGTSENIQYFGAGTRLSVL.

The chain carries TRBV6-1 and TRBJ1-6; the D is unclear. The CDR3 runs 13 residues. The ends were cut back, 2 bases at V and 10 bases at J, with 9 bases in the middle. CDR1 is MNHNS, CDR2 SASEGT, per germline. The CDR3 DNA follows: TGTGCCAGCAGTGAACTCGATGAATCACCCCTCCACTTT. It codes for CASSELDESPLHF.

The CDR3 bases are TGTGCCAGCAGTTCTGCGGGGGTTGGGGAGCAGTACTTC. Protein: CASSSAGVGEQYF. The chain uses TRBV6-5 and TRBJ2-7, with 7 bases fitting TRBD2. The CDR3 spans 13 residues. Looked up from germline, CDR1 is MNHEY and CDR2 is SVGAGI. Losses at the gene ends were 4 bases for V and 7 bases for J; bases not matched to a gene: 7.

DNA for the CDR3: TGTGCCAGCAGCCAACGCGGGAGTATATACGAGCAGTACTTC. Amino acids: CASSQRGSIYEQYF. J is TRBJ2-7 and V is TRBV3-1 (or the pseudogene TRBV3-2); 7 nucleotides align to TRBD2. Germline V gene data show CDR1 as LGHDT and CDR2 as YNNKEL (reference sequence). V gave up 2 bases and J gave up 4 bases; unmatched junction bases: 5. This CDR3 is 14 amino acids long.

The CDR3 is CAISESVSSGSSYNEQFF. CDR3 DNA sequence: TGTGCCATCAGTGAGTCTGTGAGTAGCGGGAGTTCCTACAATGAGCAGTTCTTC. V and J are TRBV10-3 and TRBJ2-1, with 9 nucleotides matching TRBD2. This CDR3 has 18 amino acids. Germline V gene sequence: CDR1 ENHRY, CDR2 SYGVKD. Trimming cost V 0 bases and J 1 base; bases outside gene matches: 7.

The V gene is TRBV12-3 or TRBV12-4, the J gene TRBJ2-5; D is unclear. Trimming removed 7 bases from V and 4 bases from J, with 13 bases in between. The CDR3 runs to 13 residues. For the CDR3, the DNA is TGTGCCAGCACCGGCGGTCCCGGAGAGACCCAGTACTTC. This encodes CASTGGPGETQYF.

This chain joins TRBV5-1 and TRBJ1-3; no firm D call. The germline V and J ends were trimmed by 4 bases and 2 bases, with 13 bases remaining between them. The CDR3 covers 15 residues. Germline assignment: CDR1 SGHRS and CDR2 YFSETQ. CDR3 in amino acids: CASSTDGSTGNTIYF. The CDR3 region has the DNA TGCGCCAGCAGCACCGATGGATCTACTGGAAACACCATATATTTT.

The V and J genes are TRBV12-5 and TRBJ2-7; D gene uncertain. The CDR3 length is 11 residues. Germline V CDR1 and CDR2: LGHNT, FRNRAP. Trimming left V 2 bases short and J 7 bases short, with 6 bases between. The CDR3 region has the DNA TGTGCTAGTGGTTTGAGCCGGGAGCAGTACTTC. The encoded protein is CASGLSREQYF.

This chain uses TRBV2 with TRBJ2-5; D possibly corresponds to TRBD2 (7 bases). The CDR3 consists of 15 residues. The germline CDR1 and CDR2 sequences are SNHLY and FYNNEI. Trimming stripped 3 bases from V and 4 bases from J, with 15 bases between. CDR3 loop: CASSDSLGGAETQYF. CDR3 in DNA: TGTGCCAGCAGTGATAGCTTGGGGGGGGCAGAGACCCAGTACTTC.